These 32 T cell receptor beta chains originate from one sample sequenced in a study of graft-versus-host responses after intestinal transplantation. Their specific antigens are unknown. Assay used: immunoSEQ multiplex PCR; TCRdb lists only in-frame clones, some missing. The profile shows about 96,000 clones, about 90% of them singletons. The material was unstimulated CD4+ T cells sorted from spleen or lymph node cells, obtained before intestinal transplant. These TCRs come from a human donor who received an intestinal transplant.

The V gene is TRBV5-1, the J gene TRBJ2-6; 7 bases align to TRBD2. J lost 0 bases, V lost 3 bases, and 12 bases had no gene match. The length of the CDR3 is 19 residues. Germline V gene sequence: CDR1 SGHRS, CDR2 YFSETQ. The CDR3 sequence: CASSSLRGLEISGANVLTF. The DNA for the CDR3 is TGCGCCAGCAGCTCCTTGAGAGGACTAGAGATCTCTGGGGCCAACGTCCTGACTTTC.

The chain has TRBV4-2 and TRBJ2-1; 8 bases align to TRBD2. The CDR3 totals 16 residues. V lost 4 bases and J lost 4; bases outside the gene matches: 9. The germline V gene has CDR1 LGHNA and CDR2 YNFKEQ. The CDR3 bases are TGTGCCAGCAGCCGCTTTGGTAGCGGGGAGTACAATGAGCAGTTCTTC. Translated: CASSRFGSGEYNEQFF.

The rearrangement joins TRBV12-5 to TRBJ1-5; 8 bases match TRBD1. The germline V gene has CDR1 LGHNT and CDR2 FRNRAP. The V segment lost 2 bases and the J segment 1 base; nucleotides outside the gene matches: 7. This CDR3 comprises 17 residues. CDR3 in DNA: TGTGCTAGTGGTTTGCCTCCAGGGGGCAGGAGCAATCAGCCCCAGCATTTT. It specifies CASGLPPGGRSNQPQHF.

The J gene is TRBJ2-7, the V gene TRBV7-8; D is uncertain. The CDR3 covers 13 residues. Trimming took 1 base from V and 11 from J, leaving 15 bases between them. Germline V gene sequence: CDR1 SGHVS, CDR2 FQNEAQ. The CDR3 region has the DNA TGTGCCAGCAGCTTAGGCTCGTACGATCGAGAGTACTTC. Translated, it gives CASSLGSYDREYF. Combining the CDR3 with reference TRBV7-8 and TRBJ2-7 gives the whole variable domain GAGVSQSPRYKVAKRGQDVALRCDPISGHVSLFWYQQALGQGPEFLTYFQNEAQLDKSGLPSDRFFAERPEGSVSTLKIQRTQQEDSAVYLCASSLGSYDREYFGPGTRLTVT.

This clone was recorded only once. The rearrangement links TRBV28 to TRBJ2-2, with TRBD2 matching over 8 bases. J lost 3 bases, V lost 2 bases, and 11 bases had no gene match. Looked up from germline, CDR1 is MDHEN and CDR2 is SYDVKM. The CDR3 covers 18 residues. The CDR3 here is CASSLPRAGVLDTGELFF. CDR3 bases: TGTGCCAGCAGTTTACCGCGAGCGGGAGTCTTGGACACCGGGGAGCTGTTTTTT. Variable domain in full (rest from reference TRBV28 and TRBJ2-2): DVKVTQSSRYLVKRTGEKVFLECVQDMDHENMFWYRQDPGLGLRLIYFSYDVKMKEKGDIPEGYSVSREKKERFSLILESASTNQTSMYLCASSLPRAGVLDTGELFFGEGSRLTVL.

The V call is TRBV30, the J call TRBJ1-1; no definite D call. Germline V gene lookup returns CDR1 GTSNPN and CDR2 SVGIG (reference sequence). V lost 4 bases, J lost 1 base, and 10 bases lay in between. This CDR3 comprises 13 residues. CDR3 residues: CAWIILGNTEAFF. CDR3 nucleotide sequence: TGTGCCTGGATTATCCTCGGGAACACTGAAGCTTTCTTT. Using reference TRBV30 and TRBJ1-1 for the parts outside the CDR3, the full variable domain is SQTIHQWPATLVQPVGSPLSLECTVEGTSNPNLYWYRQAAGRGLQLLFYSVGIGQISSEVPQNLSASRPQDRQFILSSKKLLLSDSGFYLCAWIILGNTEAFFGQGTRLTVV.

The rearrangement links TRBV10-1 to TRBJ2-5; TRBD1 is a possible D gene (6 bases). Germline V CDR1 and CDR2: WNHNN, SYGVQD (reference sequence). Trimming left V 4 bases short and J 1 base short, with 7 bases between. The CDR3 covers 13 residues. CDR3 loop: CASSGRGQETQYF. As DNA, the CDR3 is TGCGCCAGCAGTGGCAGGGGCCAAGAGACCCAGTACTTC.

The chain recombines TRBV27 with TRBJ2-3; 13 bases agree with TRBD2. Germline loops: CDR1 MNHEY, CDR2 SMNVEV (reference sequence). V lost 7 bases to trimming and J lost 1 base; unmatched junction nucleotides: 14. The CDR3 is 19 residues long. For the CDR3, the DNA is TGTGCCAGCACCGACAATGGACTAGCGGGAGTTGAGGGCACAGATACGCAGTATTTT. Translation: CASTDNGLAGVEGTDTQYF.

The chain couples TRBV19 to TRBJ1-2; 8 bases match TRBD1. V dropped 2 bases and J dropped 8; count of bases not matched to a gene: 10. This CDR3 has 15 amino acids. Germline V gene data show CDR1 as LNHDA and CDR2 as SQIVND (reference sequence). This CDR3 reads CASSIWDRLSRGYTF. The CDR3 DNA reads as TGTGCCAGTAGTATATGGGACAGGCTCTCAAGGGGCTACACCTTC.

The chain employs TRBV7-2 and TRBJ2-2, with a possible D match to TRBD2 (7 bases). The ends were cut back, 3 bases at V and 6 bases at J, with 11 bases in the middle. This CDR3 has 14 amino acids. Germline V gene lookup returns CDR1 SGHTA and CDR2 FQGNSA. CDR3 coding DNA: TGTGCCAGCAGCTTCCCGGGGGGCTCCGGGGAGCTGTTTTTT. Translated, it gives CASSFPGGSGELFF. The variable domain in full, with the rest retrieved from reference TRBV7-2 and TRBJ2-2, is GAGVSQSPSNKVTEKGKDVELRCDPISGHTALYWYRQSLGQGLEFLIYFQGNSAPDKSGLPSDRFSAERTGGSVSTLTIQRTQQEDSAVYLCASSFPGGSGELFFGEGSRLTVL.

This clone has a single count. The V call is TRBV10-1, the J call TRBJ2-1, with a possible D match to TRBD1 (5 bases). There are 13 residues in the CDR3. V shed 0 bases and J shed 7 bases, with 7 bases lying between them. CDR1 and CDR2 from the germline V gene are WNHNN and SYGVQD (reference sequence). This CDR3 reads CASSESSGNEQFF. CDR3 sequence (DNA): TGCGCCAGCAGTGAGTCTTCAGGGAATGAGCAGTTCTTC.

This clone was counted between two and nine times. The rearrangement joins TRBV10-2 to TRBJ2-7; TRBD2 is a possible D gene (6 bases). V lost 7 bases and J lost 3, with 19 bases in between. Germline V gene data show CDR1 as WSHSY and CDR2 as SAAADI. There are 15 residues in the CDR3. Here the CDR3 DNA reads TGCGCCAGCACTCCCACCGGGAGTCGGGGCTACGAGCAGTACTTC. Encoded protein: CASTPTGSRGYEQYF.

This chain joins TRBV10-2 and TRBJ2-5; 12 bases map to TRBD2. The CDR3 covers 18 residues. Germline V gene lookup returns CDR1 WSHSY and CDR2 SAAADI. Trimming cost V 0 bases and J 3 bases; bases outside gene matches: 8. The CDR3 region is CASSESTSGRTREETQYF. The CDR3 DNA reads TGCGCCAGCAGTGAGTCGACTAGCGGGAGAACGAGGGAAGAGACCCAGTACTTC.

Only a few counts were recorded for this clone. J is TRBJ1-4 and V is TRBV7-9, with D perhaps TRBD1 (5 bases). The V end lost 3 bases, the J end lost 6 bases, and 11 bases lay between the germline ends. The CDR3 runs to 14 residues. Germline lookup yields CDR1 SEHNR and CDR2 FQNEAQ (reference sequence). CDR3 in amino acids: CASSFMGGDEKLFF. CDR3 coding DNA: TGTGCCAGCAGCTTTATGGGGGGGGATGAAAAACTGTTTTTT.

The CDR3 nucleotides read TGTGCCAGCAGACGGCGGGGCGAGAGAAATACGCAGTATTTT. Its protein is CASRRRGERNTQYF. The chain carries TRBV25-1 and TRBJ2-3; possible D gene TRBD2, 6 bases. The CDR3 spans 14 residues. Trimming stripped 6 bases from V and 7 bases from J, with 17 bases between. Germline CDR1 reads MGHDK; CDR2 reads SYGVNS.

The rearrangement links TRBV9 to TRBJ2-1; 10 bases match TRBD2. Germline lookup yields CDR1 SGDLS and CDR2 YYNGEE. The trim removed 4 bases at V and 6 bases at J, leaving 10 bases unmatched. The CDR3 length is 16 residues. The CDR3 region is CASSSPRQRGGNEQFF. In DNA, the CDR3 is TGTGCCAGCAGCTCCCCTCGCCAGCGGGGGGGCAATGAGCAGTTCTTC. Complete variable domain (other parts from reference TRBV9 and TRBJ2-1): DSGVTQTPKHLITATGQRVTLRCSPRSGDLSVYWYQQSLDQGLQFLIQYYNGEERAKGNILERFSAQQFPDLHSELNLSSLELGDSALYFCASSSPRQRGGNEQFFGPGTRLTVL.

The chain joins TRBV18 to TRBJ1-2, with TRBD1 matching over 10 bases. The CDR3 loop spans 14 amino acids. Losses at the gene ends were 4 bases for V and 6 bases for J; bases not matched to a gene: 5. The V gene's germline CDR1 is KGHSH and CDR2 LQKENI. CDR3 loop: CASSQTGTGDGYTF. Written as DNA, the CDR3 is TGTGCCAGCTCACAAACCGGGACAGGGGATGGCTACACCTTC.

The chain recombines TRBV29-1 with TRBJ2-1, with 10 bases fitting TRBD2. J gave up 6 bases and V 6 bases, and 11 bases lay outside the gene matches. The CDR3 length is 15 residues. Germline CDR1 and CDR2: SQVTM and ANQGSEA. For the CDR3, the DNA is TGCAGCGTCGGGCTAGCGGGAGTATGGGGCAATGAGCAGTTCTTC. Encoded protein: CSVGLAGVWGNEQFF.

This clone occurred once. This chain connects TRBV27 to TRBJ2-3, with TRBD2 matching over 11 bases. The CDR3 is made up of 16 amino acids. Germline V gene lookup returns CDR1 MNHEY and CDR2 SMNVEV (reference sequence). Trimming at V came to 4 bases and at J to 2 bases, leaving 5 bases not matched to a gene. DNA for the CDR3: TGTGCCAGCAGTTCTACTAGCGGGGGACCCACAGATACGCAGTATTTT. Translation: CASSSTSGGPTDTQYF.

The V and J genes are TRBV18 and TRBJ2-2; 7 bases are shared with TRBD2. This CDR3 has 18 residues. Germline V CDR1 and CDR2: KGHSH, LQKENI. V lost 2 bases, J lost 4 bases, and 13 bases stayed unmatched. CDR3 bases: TGTGCCAGCTCACCATTTTTATTTGAGCGGGGATCCACCGGGGAGCTGTTTTTT. Amino acid sequence: CASSPFLFERGSTGELFF.

This chain joins TRBV7-2 and TRBJ2-4; D is perhaps TRBD2 (5 bases). V was cut by 2 bases and J by 1 base, with 18 bases left in between. The CDR3 contains 18 residues. CDR1 is SGHTA, CDR2 FQGNSA, per germline. The CDR3 DNA reads TGTGCCAGCAGCTTAAGGCCGGGATCTAGTGCGGCCAAAAACATTCAGTACTTC. This translates into CASSLRPGSSAAKNIQYF.

The chain joins TRBV5-8 to TRBJ2-1; unclear D gene. CDR1 and CDR2 from the germline V gene are SGHTS and YDEGEE. This CDR3 comprises 11 residues. V was trimmed by 4 bases and J by 8 bases, leaving 7 bases between them. For the CDR3, the DNA is TGTGCCAGCAGCCATAGCTATGAGCAGTTCTTC. Protein: CASSHSYEQFF.

The chain uses TRBV13 and TRBJ2-3; tentatively, D is TRBD2 (5 bases). V gave up 6 bases and J gave up 1 base, with 11 bases separating them. Per the germline V gene, CDR1 is PRHDT and CDR2 is FYEKMQ (reference sequence). The CDR3 covers 14 residues. The CDR3 nucleotides read TGTGCCAGCAGGGAGTCCGGGGGCACAGATACGCAGTATTTT. Its translation is CASRESGGTDTQYF.

The CDR3 loop is CAWSVGSLAGNTIYF. The CDR3 nucleotides are TGTGCCTGGAGTGTGGGCAGCCTCGCGGGAAACACCATATATTTT. The chain uses TRBV30 and TRBJ1-3; D not resolved. The CDR3 consists of 15 residues. Germline lookup yields CDR1 GTSNPN and CDR2 SVGIG (reference sequence). Between the trimmed V and J ends, which lost 0 bases and 4 bases, there was a span of 13 bases.

The chain carries TRBV5-1 and TRBJ1-3; D not resolved. The CDR3 consists of 15 residues. V shed 1 base and J shed 7 bases, with 15 bases lying between them. Germline-derived CDR1 and CDR2 are SGHRS and YFSETQ. The CDR3 protein is CASSLSAEVWNTIYF. In nucleotides, the CDR3 is TGCGCCAGCAGCTTGTCCGCCGAGGTTTGGAACACCATATATTTT.

The rearrangement links TRBV5-1 to TRBJ2-2; 8 nucleotides align to TRBD1. Germline V lookup: CDR1 SGHRS, CDR2 YFSETQ. This CDR3 region has 19 residues. V was pared by 0 bases and J by 2 bases, with 12 bases of the junction left unmatched. In DNA, the CDR3 is TGCGCCAGCAGCTTGGTCATTCGCGCTGGACAGGGTAACACCGGGGAGCTGTTTTTT. This translates into CASSLVIRAGQGNTGELFF. Together with reference TRBV5-1 and TRBJ2-2, the CDR3 gives the full variable domain: KAGVTQTPRYLIKTRGQQVTLSCSPISGHRSVSWYQQTPGQGLQFLFEYFSETQRNKGNFPGRFSGRQFSNSRSEMNVSTLELGDSALYLCASSLVIRAGQGNTGELFFGEGSRLTVL.

The V call is TRBV30, the J call TRBJ1-4, with TRBD1 as a possible D gene (6 bases). CDR3 length equals 14 residues. V lost 5 bases and J 5 bases, leaving 15 bases between the germline ends. Germline V gene sequence: CDR1 GTSNPN, CDR2 SVGIG (reference sequence). DNA of the CDR3: TGTGCCTGGTCACAGGGCAAGTGGAATGAAAAACTGTTTTTT. Protein product: CAWSQGKWNEKLFF. The full variable domain, rest sourced from reference TRBV30 and TRBJ1-4, is SQTIHQWPATLVQPVGSPLSLECTVEGTSNPNLYWYRQAAGRGLQLLFYSVGIGQISSEVPQNLSASRPQDRQFILSSKKLLLSDSGFYLCAWSQGKWNEKLFFGSGTQLSVL.

This sequence joins TRBV6-1 and TRBJ2-1; D may be TRBD2 (6 bases). This CDR3 is 16 amino acids long. The germline CDR1 and CDR2 sequences are MNHNS and SASEGT. With 2 bases removed from V and 0 bases from J, the gap between germline ends came to 11 bases. The CDR3 protein is CASSERIGSSYNEQFF. The CDR3 DNA follows: TGTGCCAGCAGTGAACGGATCGGGAGCTCCTACAATGAGCAGTTCTTC.

The V call is TRBV7-6, the J call TRBJ2-5, with 13 nucleotides matching TRBD2. The germline CDR1 and CDR2 sequences are SGHVS and FNYEAQ. V trimming: 5 bases; J trimming: 5 bases; junction bases outside the gene matches: 5. The CDR3 consists of 15 residues. The CDR3 sequence is CASSAGTSGAETQYF. In DNA form, the CDR3 reads TGTGCCAGCAGCGCCGGGACTAGCGGGGCCGAGACCCAGTACTTC.

The chain is built from TRBV6-5 and TRBJ1-6; D perhaps matches TRBD1 (5 bases). Per the germline V gene, CDR1 is MNHEY and CDR2 is SVGAGI. The V and J ends lost 0 bases and 7 bases respectively, with 10 bases between them. The CDR3 length is 15 residues. The CDR3 loop is CASSYSGRANSPLHF. The CDR3 region has the DNA TGTGCCAGCAGTTACTCGGGCAGGGCCAATTCACCCCTCCACTTT.

The CDR3 coding sequence is TGTGCCAGCAGTTACGAGTTTGACTACGAGCAGTACTTC. This gives the protein CASSYEFDYEQYF. The V and J genes are TRBV6-5 and TRBJ2-7; D not resolved. V shed 2 bases and J shed 3 bases, with 8 bases lying between them. The CDR3 is 13 amino acids. Germline V CDR1 and CDR2: MNHEY, SVGAGI.

This rearrangement joins TRBV5-1 to TRBJ2-1; 7 nucleotides match TRBD1. The CDR3 runs to 14 residues. Per the germline V gene, CDR1 is SGHRS and CDR2 is YFSETQ. Losses at the gene ends were 4 bases for V and 5 bases for J; bases not matched to a gene: 6. CDR3 in DNA: TGCGCCAGCAGCAAGGGGACAGTCGACAATGAGCAGTTCTTC. Protein sequence: CASSKGTVDNEQFF.